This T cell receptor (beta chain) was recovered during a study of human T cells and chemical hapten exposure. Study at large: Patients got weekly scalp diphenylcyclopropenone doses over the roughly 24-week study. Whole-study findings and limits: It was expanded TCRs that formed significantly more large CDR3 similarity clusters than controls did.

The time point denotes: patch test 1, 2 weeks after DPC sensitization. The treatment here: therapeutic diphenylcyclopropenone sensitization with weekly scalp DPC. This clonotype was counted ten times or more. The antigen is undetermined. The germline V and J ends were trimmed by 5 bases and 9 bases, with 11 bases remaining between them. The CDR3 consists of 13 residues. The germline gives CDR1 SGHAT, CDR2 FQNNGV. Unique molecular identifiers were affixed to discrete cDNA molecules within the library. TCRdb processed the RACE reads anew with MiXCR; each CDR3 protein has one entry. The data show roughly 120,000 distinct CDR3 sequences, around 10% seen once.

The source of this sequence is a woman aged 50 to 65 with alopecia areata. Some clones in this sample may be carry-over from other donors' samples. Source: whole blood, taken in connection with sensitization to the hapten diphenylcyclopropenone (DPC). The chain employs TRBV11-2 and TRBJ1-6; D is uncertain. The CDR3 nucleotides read TGTGCCAGCAGCGAAGGACCTTCTTCACCCCTCCACTTT. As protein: CASSEGPSSPLHF.